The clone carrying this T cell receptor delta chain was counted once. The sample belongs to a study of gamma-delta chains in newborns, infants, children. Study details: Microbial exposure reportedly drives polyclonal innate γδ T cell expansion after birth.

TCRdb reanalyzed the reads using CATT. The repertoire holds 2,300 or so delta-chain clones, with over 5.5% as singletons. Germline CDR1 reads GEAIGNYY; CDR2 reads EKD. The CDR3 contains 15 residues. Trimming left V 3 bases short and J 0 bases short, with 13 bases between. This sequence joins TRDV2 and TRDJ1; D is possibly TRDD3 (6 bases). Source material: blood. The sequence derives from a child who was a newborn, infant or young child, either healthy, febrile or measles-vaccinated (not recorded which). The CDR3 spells CACDDLGKDTDKLIF. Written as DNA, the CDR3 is TGTGCCTGTGACGATCTGGGGAAAGACACCGATAAACTCATCTTT.